The 25 T cell receptor beta chains presented below share a single source sample, sequenced in a study of cytomegalovirus exposure and HLA in healthy donors. Researchers ran the PCR with 60 Vbeta and 13 Jbeta primers. The method was immunoSEQ multiplex PCR; TCRdb's version includes in-frame clones alone and lacks a portion of them. The sample consists of about 130,000 clones, 80% of them appearing once. The material sequenced was PBMCs. The receptor source for this set is a man aged 25-45 years in good health and CMV-seronegative.

This clone has more than one count but fewer than ten. The gene calls are TRBV5-1 and TRBJ1-2; TRBD1 aligns across 8 bases. The CDR3 sequence is 16 residues long. V shed 0 bases, J shed 8 bases, and the junction held 12 bases outside the gene matches. The V gene's germline CDR1 is SGHRS and CDR2 YFSETQ. CDR3 sequence: CASSLARSGGGQGYTF. CDR3 coding DNA: TGCGCCAGCAGCTTGGCGCGGTCAGGGGGCGGTCAGGGCTACACCTTC.

This chain links TRBV27 with TRBJ2-7, with 7 bases identical to TRBD2. The CDR3 spans 14 residues. Germline V lookup: CDR1 MNHEY, CDR2 SMNVEV (reference sequence). V lost 3 bases, J lost 3 bases, and 5 bases stayed unmatched. In DNA, the CDR3 is TGTGCCAGCAGTTTTTTCGGGAGGAACTACGAGCAGTACTTC. This translates into CASSFFGRNYEQYF.

The chain has TRBV27 and TRBJ2-5; 7 nucleotides line up with TRBD2. CDR3 size: 14 residues. From germline, CDR1 is MNHEY and CDR2 SMNVEV (reference sequence). Losses at the gene ends were 5 bases for V and 4 bases for J; bases not matched to a gene: 7. CDR3 in DNA: TGTGCCAGCAGTGTTAGACTAGCAGGAGAGACCCAGTACTTC. Encoded protein: CASSVRLAGETQYF.

This chain connects TRBV9 to TRBJ2-3, with TRBD2 matching 9 bases. The J segment lost 1 base and the V segment lost 0 bases, leaving 12 bases of the junction unmatched. The CDR3 has 19 amino acids. Germline CDR1 and CDR2: SGDLS and YYNGEE. The DNA of the CDR3 is TGTGCCAGCAGCGTAGAACGAGCGGGAGGCTTCCCAGGCACAGATACGCAGTATTTT. It yields the protein CASSVERAGGFPGTDTQYF.

There are a few counts of this clone. The chain joins TRBV18 to TRBJ1-5; TRBD1 aligns across 9 bases. Losses at the gene ends were 6 bases for V and 4 bases for J; bases not matched to a gene: 4. From germline, CDR1 is KGHSH and CDR2 LQKENI. The CDR3 contains 14 residues. The chain's CDR3 is CASSLGQGNQPQHF. CDR3 sequence (DNA): TGTGCCAGCTCTCTAGGACAGGGGAATCAGCCCCAGCATTTT.

This clone is a singleton in its sample. The chain links TRBV28 to TRBJ1-1, with 9 nucleotides matching TRBD1. The germline CDR1 and CDR2 sequences are MDHEN and SYDVKM. This CDR3 comprises 13 residues. V lost 6 bases, J lost 6 bases, and 5 bases stayed unmatched. CDR3 loop: CASREQGAPEAFF. The CDR3 DNA follows: TGTGCCAGCAGAGAACAGGGGGCCCCTGAAGCTTTCTTT.

V is TRBV19 and J is TRBJ1-1; 10 bases agree with TRBD1. CDR1 LNHDA and CDR2 SQIVND come from the germline V gene (reference sequence). The CDR3 is 18 residues long. The junction had 17 bases not matched to a gene; V was cut back by 6 bases and J by 4 bases. Here the CDR3 reads CASRLTVTGGASRTEAFF. The CDR3 bases are TGTGCCAGTAGACTGACTGTGACAGGGGGCGCGAGCCGCACTGAAGCTTTCTTT.

The rearrangement links TRBV5-1 to TRBJ2-3; 12 positions match TRBD2. V gave up 0 bases and J gave up 2 bases; unmatched junction bases: 4. Looked up from germline, CDR1 is SGHRS and CDR2 is YFSETQ. The CDR3 runs to 17 residues. The CDR3 spells CASSLGWTSGDTDTQYF. For the CDR3, the DNA is TGCGCCAGCAGCTTGGGGTGGACTAGCGGGGACACAGATACGCAGTATTTT.

In its sample, this clone was seen a few times. The chain has TRBV6-1 and TRBJ2-3; 7 bases are a match to TRBD1. This CDR3 comprises 15 residues. The germline gives CDR1 MNHNS, CDR2 SASEGT. Trimming took 4 bases from V and 2 from J; bases not matched to a gene: 6. CDR3 amino acids: CASSGSGTVTDTQYF. The CDR3, as DNA: TGTGCCAGCAGTGGATCCGGGACAGTCACAGATACGCAGTATTTT.

The CDR3 DNA is TGTGCCAGCAGCAAAGTAGCCGAGGAGCCCCAGCATTTT. Translated: CASSKVAEEPQHF. The rearrangement joins TRBV21-1 to TRBJ1-5. TRBV21-1 is reported as a pseudogene. This CDR3 has 13 amino acids.

V is TRBV6-5 and J is TRBJ2-7; D remains unclear. Germline CDR1 is MNHEY and CDR2 is SVGAGI. This CDR3 is built from 14 residues. The V gene lost 1 base and the J gene lost 2 bases, with 9 bases spanning the gap. The CDR3 loop reads CASSYWQTTYEQYF. In DNA form, the CDR3 reads TGTGCCAGCAGTTACTGGCAAACTACCTACGAGCAGTACTTC.

The chain couples TRBV14 to TRBJ2-7, with 7 bases matching TRBD1. The germline gives CDR1 SGHDN, CDR2 FVKESK. Unmatched junction bases numbered 4, after V lost 5 bases and J lost 0 bases. The CDR3 consists of 14 residues. CDR3 coding DNA: TGTGCCAGCAGCTGGACAGGAAACTCCTACGAGCAGTACTTC. It yields the protein CASSWTGNSYEQYF.

This chain connects TRBV28 to TRBJ1-1, with a possible D match to TRBD1 (6 bases). This CDR3 contains 15 residues. V gave up 2 bases and J gave up 2 bases, with 12 bases separating them. The germline V gene encodes CDR1 MDHEN and CDR2 SYDVKM. In nucleotides, the CDR3 is TGTGCCAGCAGTTTAACTGACAGGCGTAACACTGAAGCTTTCTTT. Protein: CASSLTDRRNTEAFF.

In DNA, the CDR3 is TGTGCCAGCAGCTTTGGACTAGAGGTCGGCGAGCAGTACTTC. The encoded protein is CASSFGLEVGEQYF. V and J are TRBV6-5 and TRBJ2-7; 7 nucleotides line up with TRBD2. This CDR3 spans 14 amino acids. The germline gives CDR1 MNHEY, CDR2 SVGAGI. The junction had 11 bases not matched to a gene; V was cut back by 6 bases and J by 6 bases.

The chain links TRBV11-2 to TRBJ2-2; 7 nucleotides align to TRBD2. After removal of 5 bases from V and 1 base from J, the junction contained 10 bases not matched to a gene. CDR1 SGHAT and CDR2 FQNNGV come from the germline V gene. The CDR3 spans 17 residues. The CDR3 loop reads CASSRLAETENTGELFF. The DNA of the CDR3 is TGTGCCAGCAGCAGACTAGCCGAGACAGAGAACACCGGGGAGCTGTTTTTT.

This chain connects TRBV7-2 to TRBJ2-7; tentatively, D is TRBD2 (6 bases). This CDR3 region has 16 residues. The V end was cut by 1 base, the J end by 0 bases, with 13 bases between. Per germline, CDR1 SGHTA and CDR2 FQGNSA. This chain's CDR3 is CASSLGRDVLSYEQYF. DNA for the CDR3: TGTGCCAGCAGCTTAGGGCGGGACGTACTCTCCTACGAGCAGTACTTC.

The V and J genes are TRBV7-7 and TRBJ2-7, with D unclear. This CDR3 is built from 15 residues. Germline-derived CDR1 and CDR2 are SSHAT and FNYEAQ (reference sequence). Between the trimmed V and J ends, which lost 5 bases and 3 bases, there was a span of 17 bases. CDR3: CASSLLFGDGYEQYF. The CDR3 nucleotides are TGTGCCAGCAGCCTCCTTTTTGGAGACGGCTACGAGCAGTACTTC.

This chain uses TRBV6-1 with TRBJ2-3, with 14 positions matching TRBD2. Germline CDR1 MNHNS, CDR2 SASEGT. This CDR3 is built from 17 residues. V lost 1 base to trimming and J lost 6 bases; unmatched junction nucleotides: 6. CDR3 bases: TGTGCCAGCAGTGAAGGGACTAGCGGGAGGATTGCCGATACGCAGTATTTT. This translates into CASSEGTSGRIADTQYF.

The chain uses TRBV5-6 and TRBJ1-5; D not resolved. Trimming took 1 base from V and 6 from J, leaving 8 bases between them. The CDR3 covers 13 residues. Germline lookup yields CDR1 SGHDT and CDR2 YYEEEE. CDR3 amino acids: CASSLSRFQPQHF. CDR3 in DNA: TGTGCCAGCAGCTTGAGCCGGTTTCAGCCCCAGCATTTT.

This chain joins TRBV5-5 and TRBJ1-2; 7 nucleotides line up with TRBD1. V shed 2 bases and J 4 bases; nucleotides not matched to a gene: 5. This CDR3 has 14 residues. The germline CDR1 and CDR2 sequences are SGHKS and YYEKEE (reference sequence). The CDR3 region has the DNA TGTGCCAGCAGCTTTACAGGGGCGACCTATGGCTACACCTTC. Amino acid sequence: CASSFTGATYGYTF.

This rearrangement joins TRBV7-2 to TRBJ1-5; a weak D match, TRBD1 (6 bases). The V gene lost 5 bases and the J gene lost 0 bases, with 14 bases spanning the gap. The length of the CDR3 is 16 residues. CDR1 and CDR2 from the germline V gene are SGHTA and FQGNSA. CDR3 sequence: CASSPRQGYSNQPQHF. In nucleotides, the CDR3 is TGTGCCAGCAGCCCACGTCAGGGGTATAGCAATCAGCCCCAGCATTTT.

The chain employs TRBV20-1 and TRBJ2-3; D not certain. The CDR3 length is 11 residues. The germline V and J ends were trimmed by 1 base and 8 bases, with 7 bases remaining between them. CDR1 is DFQATT and CDR2 is SNEGSKA in the germline V gene (reference sequence). The CDR3 protein is CSARAFGTQYF. CDR3 DNA sequence: TGCAGTGCTAGAGCGTTCGGTACGCAGTATTTT.

V and J are TRBV10-3 and TRBJ2-5, with D maybe TRBD2 (6 bases). Germline-derived CDR1 and CDR2 are ENHRY and SYGVKD. V lost 4 bases and J 3 bases, leaving 15 bases between the germline ends. The CDR3 is 15 residues long. CDR3: CAISGAGTGEETQYF. Written as DNA, the CDR3 is TGTGCCATCAGTGGGGCCGGGACGGGGGAAGAGACCCAGTACTTC.

This chain joins TRBV2 and TRBJ1-1; D is undetermined. This CDR3 spans 14 amino acids. With 3 bases removed from V and 1 base from J, the gap between germline ends came to 9 bases. CDR1 and CDR2 from the germline V gene are SNHLY and FYNNEI. The CDR3 DNA follows: TGTGCCAGCAGTGAGATACTCCCGAACACTGAAGCTTTCTTT. It is translated as CASSEILPNTEAFF.

V and J are TRBV7-9 and TRBJ1-1, with TRBD1 matching 7 bases. This CDR3 region has 15 residues. Germline loops: CDR1 SEHNR, CDR2 FQNEAQ (reference sequence). V was pared by 1 base and J by 2 bases, with 4 bases of the junction left unmatched. The CDR3: CASSLGDSHNTEAFF. CDR3 DNA sequence: TGTGCCAGCAGCTTAGGGGACAGCCATAACACTGAAGCTTTCTTT.